The 32 T cell receptor beta chains in this list originate from one sample, sequenced in a study of T cell responses to AZD1222 COVID-19 vaccine. Profiled with immunoSEQ multiplex PCR; TCRdb holds only in-frame clones, not every one. This table has 110,000 or so clones, around 84% appearing once. The source was peripheral blood, collected on day 0 of AZD1222 vaccination. The receptor set was obtained from an adult in good health.

The DNA for the CDR3 is TGTGCCAGCAGTTTTACGCGAGCAAACACTGAAGCTTTCTTT. It codes for CASSFTRANTEAFF. The chain links TRBV28 to TRBJ1-1; D is uncertain. Germline CDR1 and CDR2: MDHEN and SYDVKM. The length of the CDR3 is 14 residues. V lost 3 bases to trimming and J lost 2 bases, with 10 bases between them.

This rearrangement joins TRBV6-5 to TRBJ1-1, with 9 bases identical to TRBD1. This CDR3 spans 14 amino acids. Germline assignment: CDR1 MNHEY and CDR2 SVGAGI. With 8 bases clipped from V and 2 bases from J, the junction kept 6 bases outside the gene matches. The CDR3 sequence is CASHDTGGNTEAFF. CDR3 coding DNA: TGTGCCAGCCATGACACAGGGGGCAACACTGAAGCTTTCTTT.

The chain recombines TRBV6-5 with TRBJ1-6, with no clear D. The V and J ends lost 6 bases and 3 bases respectively, with 12 bases between them. Germline CDR1 and CDR2: MNHEY and SVGAGI. This CDR3 is 15 amino acids long. CDR3 coding DNA: TGTGCCAGCAGCGCAGGCGGCAACTATAATTCACCCCTCCACTTT. As protein: CASSAGGNYNSPLHF.

In its sample, this clone was seen once. The chain has TRBV15 and TRBJ1-2; D is ambiguous. Germline CDR1 reads LNHNV; CDR2 reads YYDKDF (reference sequence). With 5 bases removed from V and 4 bases from J, the gap between germline ends came to 14 bases. The CDR3 length is 14 residues. CDR3 residues: CATSAPQRGYGYTF. For the CDR3, the DNA is TGTGCCACCAGCGCCCCACAGCGTGGCTATGGCTACACCTTC.

This clone was seen more than once but under ten times. The CDR3 spells CASTRGYMNTEAFF. CDR3 sequence (DNA): TGCGCCAGCACTCGGGGATACATGAACACTGAAGCTTTCTTT. The chain carries TRBV5-1 and TRBJ1-1, with D unclear. The CDR3 is 14 residues long. Germline V gives CDR1 SGHRS, CDR2 YFSETQ. The V gene lost 6 bases and the J gene lost 0 bases, with 12 bases spanning the gap. Full variable domain (missing parts from reference TRBV5-1 and TRBJ1-1): KAGVTQTPRYLIKTRGQQVTLSCSPISGHRSVSWYQQTPGQGLQFLFEYFSETQRNKGNFPGRFSGRQFSNSRSEMNVSTLELGDSALYLCASTRGYMNTEAFFGQGTRLTVV.

This chain uses TRBV5-1 with TRBJ2-1; no clear D gene. The V gene's germline CDR1 is SGHRS and CDR2 YFSETQ. The CDR3 extends over 13 amino acids. Deletions cut 0 bases from V and 4 bases from J, with 5 bases between. The CDR3, as DNA: TGCGCCAGCAGCTTGGCTCAGTACAATGAGCAGTTCTTC. Amino acid sequence: CASSLAQYNEQFF.

The chain is built from TRBV4-1 and TRBJ2-1; D perhaps matches TRBD1 (5 bases). Germline V lookup: CDR1 MGHRA, CDR2 YSYEKL. Trimming left V 0 bases short and J 8 bases short, with 11 bases between. This CDR3 contains 14 residues. The CDR3 DNA reads as TGCGCCAGCAGCCAAGATCGAGACAGCGATGAGCAGTTCTTC. It specifies CASSQDRDSDEQFF.

This clone was observed a few times. The chain links TRBV5-1 to TRBJ1-2; the D gene is possibly TRBD1 (5 bases). Germline CDR1 SGHRS, CDR2 YFSETQ. The germline V and J ends were trimmed by 4 bases and 2 bases, with 21 bases remaining between them. This CDR3 has 17 residues. The CDR3 DNA is TGCGCCAGCAGCGTAGGACACGCAACATCAGAAAACTATGGCTACACCTTC. Encoded protein: CASSVGHATSENYGYTF.

This chain uses TRBV7-6 with TRBJ1-6; the match to TRBD1 covers 7 bases. This CDR3 comprises 13 residues. V trimming: 5 bases; J trimming: 10 bases; junction bases outside the gene matches: 5. Germline CDR1 is SGHVS and CDR2 is FNYEAQ. CDR3 nucleotide sequence: TGTGCCAGCAGCCCAAGACAGGGCTCACCCCTCCACTTT. Its translation is CASSPRQGSPLHF.

The CDR3: CASSFAQGETQYF. CDR3 in DNA: TGCGCCAGCAGCTTCGCTCAGGGGGAGACCCAGTACTTC. This chain joins TRBV5-1 and TRBJ2-5; perhaps TRBD1 as D (6 bases). The length of the CDR3 is 13 residues. CDR1 and CDR2 from the germline V gene are SGHRS and YFSETQ. Trimming shortened V by 2 bases and J by 5 bases, and 10 bases separated the two germline ends.

The CDR3 loop is CASSLWTGPKYF. The DNA of the CDR3 is TGTGCCAGCAGTTTATGGACAGGCCCAAAGTACTTC. The rearrangement links TRBV27 to TRBJ2-4; 7 bases match TRBD1. CDR1 is MNHEY and CDR2 is SMNVEV in the germline V gene (reference sequence). V was pared by 1 base and J by 14 bases, with 5 bases of the junction left unmatched. The CDR3 totals 12 residues.

V usage is TRBV6-5 and J usage is TRBJ1-5, with TRBD1 matching over 8 bases. The CDR3 length is 15 residues. The V gene end was trimmed by 5 bases and the J gene end by 1 base; junction bases not matched to a gene: 4. The germline V gene has CDR1 MNHEY and CDR2 SVGAGI. The CDR3 DNA reads TGTGCCAGCAGTACTCGACAGGGGAGCAATCAGCCCCAGCATTTT. Amino acid sequence: CASSTRQGSNQPQHF.

The chain combines TRBV3-1 (or the pseudogene TRBV3-2) with TRBJ2-4; TRBD1 matches at 10 bases. CDR1 and CDR2 (germline): LGHDT, YNNKEL (reference sequence). With V trimmed by 3 bases and J by 8 bases, 4 bases remained unmatched. The length of the CDR3 is 14 residues. In DNA form, the CDR3 reads TGTGCCAGCAGCCAGGGACAGGGGAACTACATTCAGTACTTC. Translation: CASSQGQGNYIQYF.

The rearrangement uses TRBV2 and TRBJ2-7, with no clear D. Deletions cut 6 bases from V and 2 bases from J, with 5 bases between. Germline V gives CDR1 SNHLY, CDR2 FYNNEI. This CDR3 contains 11 residues. The CDR3 sequence: CASRGAYEQYF. In nucleotides, the CDR3 is TGTGCCAGCAGAGGAGCCTACGAGCAGTACTTC.

The gene calls are TRBV27 and TRBJ2-2, with 7 bases fitting TRBD2. In germline, CDR1 is MNHEY, CDR2 SMNVEV (reference sequence). The CDR3 runs to 13 residues. The ends lost 8 bases at V and 5 bases at J; junction bases unmatched: 5. The DNA for the CDR3 is TGTGCCAGCTCGGGAGGCAGTACCGGGGAGCTGTTTTTT. It specifies CASSGGSTGELFF.

CDR3 nucleotides: TGTGCCAGCAGCCTTGGGACAGGGATCGGCGGGCTGTTTTTT. Its translation: CASSLGTGIGGLFF. This chain links TRBV7-9 with TRBJ2-2, with 9 nucleotides matching TRBD1. J was trimmed by 13 bases and V by 5 bases; bases with no gene match: 11. This CDR3 contains 14 residues. Germline-derived CDR1 and CDR2 are SEHNR and FQNEAQ (reference sequence).

The chain employs TRBV6-4 and TRBJ2-2; D ambiguous. The CDR3 length is 13 residues. V shed 2 bases and J shed 4 bases, with 5 bases lying between them. Per germline, CDR1 MRHNA and CDR2 SNTAGT. This CDR3 reads CASSDPFTGELFF. The CDR3 nucleotides are TGTGCCAGCAGTGACCCGTTCACCGGGGAGCTGTTTTTT.

V gene TRBV18 combines with J gene TRBJ2-2; either TRBD1 or TRBD2 may fit D (5 bases each). Germline CDR1 and CDR2: KGHSH and LQKENI. V lost 3 bases to trimming and J lost 0 bases, with 8 bases between them. This CDR3 contains 15 residues. The CDR3 DNA is TGTGCCAGCTCACCCCTGGGACCGAACACCGGGGAGCTGTTTTTT. It is translated as CASSPLGPNTGELFF.

The CDR3 nucleotides are TGTGCCAGCAGCCCAGGGGAAGAGCAGTACTTC. Its translation: CASSPGEEQYF. V is TRBV12-3 or TRBV12-4 and J is TRBJ2-7; the D gene is possibly TRBD1 (6 bases). The ends were cut back, 6 bases at V and 7 bases at J, with 10 bases in the middle. The CDR3 runs 11 residues.

This rearrangement joins TRBV7-2 to TRBJ1-4; 8 bases are a match to TRBD1. The CDR3 length is 16 residues. V shed 4 bases and J 6 bases; nucleotides not matched to a gene: 10. Germline CDR1 is SGHTA and CDR2 is FQGNSA. The CDR3 region has the DNA TGTGCCAGCAGCTCGGGGACAGGAAAACGGGATGAAAAACTGTTTTTT. Translating gives CASSSGTGKRDEKLFF.

This clone was counted a single time. The genes are TRBV5-1 and TRBJ1-5; tentative D call: TRBD1 (5 bases). CDR3 length: 14 amino acids. Trimming removed 2 bases at V and 5 bases at J, with 11 bases between. The germline V gene has CDR1 SGHRS and CDR2 YFSETQ. The CDR3 loop is CASSLGELHQPQHF. The DNA of the CDR3 is TGCGCCAGCAGCTTAGGGGAACTCCATCAGCCCCAGCATTTT.

The chain links TRBV9 to TRBJ1-3; 7 bases are shared with TRBD1. V lost 5 bases to trimming and J lost 4 bases; unmatched junction nucleotides: 6. The CDR3 is 14 residues long. Looked up from germline, CDR1 is SGDLS and CDR2 is YYNGEE. CDR3 sequence: CASRAGGPGNTIYF. For the CDR3, the DNA is TGTGCCAGCAGGGCAGGGGGGCCCGGAAACACCATATATTTT.

This clone was seen only once. The gene calls are TRBV6-1 and TRBJ2-1; D is unresolved. This CDR3 is 14 amino acids long. Trimming removed 1 base at V and 8 bases at J, with 12 bases between. Looked up from germline, CDR1 is MNHNS and CDR2 is SASEGT. The CDR3 DNA reads as TGTGCCAGCAGTGAAGGAGGTAGCCGGCATGAGCAGTTCTTC. This sequence encodes CASSEGGSRHEQFF.

This chain joins TRBV28 and TRBJ1-2; a possible D gene is TRBD1 (6 bases). The length of the CDR3 is 14 residues. Trimming pared 5 bases from V and 1 base from J, leaving 11 bases between. The germline gives CDR1 MDHEN, CDR2 SYDVKM. The CDR3 DNA is TGTGCCAGCAGTCCGGGACACGGTAACTATGGCTACACCTTC. Its protein is CASSPGHGNYGYTF.

This clone was picked up one time. The chain carries TRBV28 and TRBJ1-5; 8 bases fit TRBD1. Germline V gene sequence: CDR1 MDHEN, CDR2 SYDVKM. With 5 bases clipped from V and 4 bases from J, the junction kept 7 bases outside the gene matches. This CDR3 contains 15 residues. CDR3 nucleotide sequence: TGTGCCAGCAGTCCACCTACAGGGGGAAATCAGCCCCAGCATTTT. Its translation is CASSPPTGGNQPQHF.

In DNA form, the CDR3 reads TGTGCCAGCAGCTTAGATCGTACCAGGGGGCGAGAAAAACTGTTTTTT. Protein: CASSLDRTRGREKLFF. V gene TRBV11-2 combines with J gene TRBJ1-4, with TRBD1 matching over 8 bases. Trimming cost V 0 bases and J 8 bases; bases outside gene matches: 8. The CDR3 contains 16 residues. Per germline, CDR1 SGHAT and CDR2 FQNNGV.

A word on this clone: One end of the junction fails to match germline, which may point to a read error. This chain uses TRBV5-1 with TRBJ2-5; 11 nucleotides align to TRBD2. Germline CDR1 reads SGHRS; CDR2 reads YFSETQ. The CDR3 length is 15 residues. The CDR3 sequence: CASTLGGLAEETQYF. The DNA of the CDR3 is TGCGCCAGCACCTTGGGGGGACTAGCGGAAGAGACCCAGTACTTC.

The count of this clone is one. The rearrangement uses TRBV11-2 and TRBJ2-7, with 8 positions matching TRBD1. This CDR3 has 14 residues. With 5 bases clipped from V and 3 bases from J, the junction kept 6 bases outside the gene matches. Germline V gives CDR1 SGHAT, CDR2 FQNNGV. The CDR3 nucleotides read TGTGCCAGCAGCCACGGGGACAGGTACTACGAGCAGTACTTC. Encoded protein: CASSHGDRYYEQYF.

The genes are TRBV6-1 and TRBJ2-3, with 11 bases lining up with TRBD2. This CDR3 is built from 15 residues. Germline loops: CDR1 MNHNS, CDR2 SASEGT. J was trimmed by 5 bases and V by 3 bases; bases with no gene match: 4. CDR3 loop: CASSELAGGRDTQYF. CDR3 DNA sequence: TGTGCCAGCAGTGAGCTAGCGGGGGGCAGAGATACGCAGTATTTT.

The CDR3 here is CASSQDPQGLRTDTQYF. DNA for the CDR3: TGTGCCAGCAGCCAAGATCCGCAGGGGCTTCGCACAGATACGCAGTATTTT. The rearrangement uses TRBV3-1 (or the pseudogene TRBV3-2) and TRBJ2-3; perhaps TRBD1 as D (6 bases). V was pared by 0 bases and J by 1 base, with 14 bases between. The germline CDR1 and CDR2 sequences are LGHDT and YNNKEL (reference sequence). The CDR3 spans 17 residues.

This clone was recorded only once. The chain recombines TRBV7-9 with TRBJ2-5; 10 nucleotides align to TRBD1. The length of the CDR3 is 15 residues. Trimming at V came to 4 bases and at J to 5 bases, leaving 7 bases not matched to a gene. CDR1 is SEHNR, CDR2 FQNEAQ, per germline (reference sequence). CDR3 region: CASSSGTGVRETQYF. In nucleotides, the CDR3 is TGTGCCAGCAGCTCCGGGACAGGGGTCCGGGAGACCCAGTACTTC. The variable domain in full, with the rest retrieved from reference TRBV7-9 and TRBJ2-5, is DTGVSQNPRHKITKRGQNVTFRCDPISEHNRLYWYRQTLGQGPEFLTYFQNEAQLEKSRLLSDRFSAERPKGSFSTLEIQRTEQGDSAMYLCASSSGTGVRETQYFGPGTRLLVL.

The gene calls are TRBV24-1 and TRBJ1-2; D is uncertain. Looked up from germline, CDR1 is KGHDR and CDR2 is SFDVKD. The CDR3 is made up of 14 amino acids. V was shortened by 1 base and J by 5 bases, with 10 bases between the two germline ends. The CDR3 loop reads CATSDFGRVYGYTF. The CDR3 DNA reads as TGTGCCACCAGTGATTTTGGACGGGTGTATGGCTACACCTTC.